This is a list of T cell receptor beta chains from one sample in a study of blood T cell repertoires in COVID-19. Produced via immunoSEQ multiplex PCR; TCRdb's table is partial and in-frame only. The profile shows some 330,000 clones, approximately 88% of them singletons. Sequencing was done on a sample of peripheral blood. The receptors shown here come from a woman between 45 and 60 years old with active or convalescent COVID-19. CDR3s include the opening cysteine and the closing phenylalanine or tryptophan. The D gene is left open where the match is weak. Size values are once, few and many counts, or a class for expanded clones, and some rows have none.

>TRBV5-1|once|NA|TRBJ1-6
CASSPTDRTNSPLHF
>TRBV6-5|NA|NA|TRBJ2-7
CASSYFRQDYEQYF
>TRBV19|once|TRBD1|TRBJ1-5
CASSIEGAGNQPQHF
>TRBV7-8|NA|NA|TRBJ1-1
CASSYMTENTEAFF
>TRBV19|NA|TRBD2|TRBJ2-2
CASSNGREAGELFF
>TRBV19|NA|TRBD1|TRBJ1-2
CASLQGVGYGYTF
>TRBV4-3|NA|NA|TRBJ1-1
CASSPGGGEFSEAFF
>TRBV5-1|NA|TRBD1|TRBJ2-7
CASSLDWDRAYEQYF
>TRBV9|NA|NA|TRBJ2-2
CASSVGGQGPGELFF
>TRBV5-5|NA|NA|TRBJ1-4
CASSLGRVATNEKLFF
>TRBV11-1|NA|TRBD1|TRBJ2-1
CASSRPGDRGRNEQFF
>TRBV19|NA|TRBD1|TRBJ1-5
CASRISDRGRQPQHF
>TRBV19|few|NA|TRBJ1-2
CASNREANYGYTF
>TRBV30|NA|TRBD1|TRBJ2-5
CAWSSGRGPPQHSTQYF
>TRBV28|NA|TRBD1|TRBJ1-1
CASSLASQGITSLNTEAFF
>TRBV5-4|NA|TRBD1|TRBJ2-3
CASGFRQGSTDTQYF
>TRBV11-2|NA|NA|TRBJ2-7
CASSLELGYEQYF
>TRBV18|NA|NA|TRBJ1-3
CASSPSQGLSSGNTIYF
>TRBV7-3|NA|TRBD2|TRBJ2-1
CASSLNPGGSGRAHEQFF
>TRBV7-2|NA|NA|TRBJ1-1
CASSLQGMITEAFF
>TRBV28|NA|TRBD1|TRBJ1-4
CASSFGRTGVYTNEKLFF
>TRBV3-1/TRBV3-2|NA|NA|TRBJ2-5
CASSPRTTIETQYF
>TRBV20-1|NA|TRBD1|TRBJ2-7
CSASTDRAPYEQYF
>TRBV4-2|NA|NA|TRBJ2-7
CASSQAGTSSYEQYF
>TRBV6-6|NA|TRBD1|TRBJ1-4
CASSSTTGIREKLFF
>TRBV27|NA|TRBD2|TRBJ2-1
CASSLPGLAGEGDEQFF
>TRBV7-3|NA|TRBD2|TRBJ2-7
CASSLGASGGNEQYF
>TRBV4-3|NA|NA|TRBJ1-2
CASSPEAGLSYGYTF
>TRBV2|once|TRBD2|TRBJ2-7
CASGRAGGYEQYF
>TRBV6-5|NA|TRBD2|TRBJ2-7
CASSPTSGSHEQYF
>TRBV7-6|NA|TRBD2|TRBJ2-2
CASSLNPSGSMSGELFF
>TRBV19|NA|TRBD1|TRBJ1-2
CASSYAGQGVYGYTF
>TRBV5-1|NA|NA|TRBJ1-6
CASSPGTGRNSPLHF
>TRBV5-1|NA|TRBD2|TRBJ2-1
CASSFPSGGAGSHNEQFF
>TRBV7-9|NA|NA|TRBJ1-1
CASSLAGSNTEAFF
>TRBV11-2|NA|TRBD1|TRBJ2-1
CASSLEGGPNNEQFF
>TRBV10-3|NA|TRBD2|TRBJ2-7
CAIGLAGEGSYEQYF
>TRBV9|NA|NA|TRBJ2-2
CASSVGEYTGELFF